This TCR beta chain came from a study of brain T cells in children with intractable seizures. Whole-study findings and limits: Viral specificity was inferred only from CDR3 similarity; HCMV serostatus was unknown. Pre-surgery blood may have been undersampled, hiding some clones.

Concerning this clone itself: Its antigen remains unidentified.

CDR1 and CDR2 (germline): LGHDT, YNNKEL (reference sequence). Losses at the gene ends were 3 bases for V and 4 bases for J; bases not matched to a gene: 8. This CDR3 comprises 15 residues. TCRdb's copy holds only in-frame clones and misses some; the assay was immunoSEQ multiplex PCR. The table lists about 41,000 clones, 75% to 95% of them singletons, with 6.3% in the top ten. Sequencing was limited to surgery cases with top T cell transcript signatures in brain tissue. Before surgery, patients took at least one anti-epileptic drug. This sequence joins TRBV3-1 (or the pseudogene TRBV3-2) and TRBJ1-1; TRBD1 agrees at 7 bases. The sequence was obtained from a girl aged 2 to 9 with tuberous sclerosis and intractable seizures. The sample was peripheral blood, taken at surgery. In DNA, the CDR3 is TGTGCCAGCAGCCATAGACAGGGAGGTGGCACTGAAGCTTTCTTT. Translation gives CASSHRQGGGTEAFF.